The 22 T cell receptor beta chains presented below share a single source sample, sequenced in a study of Siglec-9 on CD8 T cells in melanoma. This table comes from immunoSEQ multiplex PCR, and its TCRdb copy is limited to in-frame clones, with some not included. The sample includes roughly 35,000 clones, 84% of them seen just once. The specimen sequenced was Siglec-9- CD8+ T cells sorted from blood. These TCRs come from a human donor in good health.

V usage is TRBV6-6 and J usage is TRBJ1-5; the D gene is possibly TRBD1 (5 bases). This CDR3 has 13 amino acids. Trimming left V 7 bases short and J 6 bases short, with 13 bases between. Germline CDR1 MNHNY, CDR2 SVGAGI (reference sequence). DNA for the CDR3: TGTGCCAGCACCGCCCCAGGGCTTCAGCCCCAGCATTTT. This encodes CASTAPGLQPQHF.

The chain is built from TRBV29-1 and TRBJ2-5; D ambiguous. This CDR3 contains 13 residues. In germline, CDR1 is SQVTM, CDR2 ANQGSEA. V was trimmed by 6 bases and J by 4 bases, leaving 15 bases between them. The CDR3 loop reads CSVILTLSETQYF. CDR3 nucleotides: TGCAGCGTCATATTGACACTGTCAGAGACCCAGTACTTC. Combining the CDR3 with reference TRBV29-1 and TRBJ2-5 gives the whole variable domain SAVISQKPSRDICQRGTSLTIQCQVDSQVTMMFWYRQQPGQSLTLIATANQGSEATYESGFVIDKFPISRPNLTFSTLTVSNMSPEDSSIYLCSVILTLSETQYFGPGTRLLVL.

The V call is TRBV11-3, the J call TRBJ1-2, with 7 positions matching TRBD1. The CDR3 runs to 13 residues. The J segment lost 14 bases and the V segment lost 4 bases, leaving 13 bases of the junction unmatched. Germline CDR1 and CDR2: SGHNT and YENEEA. The CDR3 loop is CASSSGLGGARTF. CDR3 in DNA: TGTGCCAGCAGCTCGGGATTAGGGGGCGCGAGGACCTTC.

This clone was seen more than once but under ten times. The chain joins TRBV30 to TRBJ1-4; D remains unclear. Trimming removed 4 bases at V and 4 bases at J, with 13 bases between. The CDR3 has 14 residues. CDR1 is GTSNPN, CDR2 SVGIG, per germline (reference sequence). DNA of the CDR3: TGTGCCTGGACAGATACATCCTTTAATGAAAAACTGTTTTTT. This sequence encodes CAWTDTSFNEKLFF.

The chain uses TRBV4-1 and TRBJ2-5; TRBD1 might be the D (6 bases). The J call may not be correct, given that the DNA end is closer to TRBJ2-7. CDR3 length equals 13 residues. CDR1 and CDR2 from the germline V gene are MGHRA and YSYEKL. In DNA form, the CDR3 reads TGCGCCAGCAGCGGAAGCCAGGGGACCGAGCAGTACTTC. It encodes CASSGSQGTEQYF.

The V and J genes are TRBV11-3 and TRBJ1-3; D possibly corresponds to TRBD1 (5 bases). V lost 2 bases to trimming and J lost 1 base, with 6 bases between them. Germline V gene data show CDR1 as SGHNT and CDR2 as YENEEA. The CDR3 runs 14 residues. The chain's CDR3 is CASSLPGSGNTIYF. In DNA, the CDR3 is TGTGCCAGCAGCTTACCAGGGTCTGGAAACACCATATATTTT.

V usage is TRBV9 and J usage is TRBJ2-3; 10 positions match TRBD2. The V segment lost 0 bases and the J segment 3 bases; nucleotides outside the gene matches: 4. Per germline, CDR1 SGDLS and CDR2 YYNGEE. CDR3 length equals 16 residues. The CDR3 region is CASSVGAGGPTDTQYF. CDR3 nucleotide sequence: TGTGCCAGCAGCGTAGGAGCGGGAGGGCCAACAGATACGCAGTATTTT.

J is TRBJ2-7 and V is TRBV15; D remains ambiguous. This CDR3 region has 13 residues. With 8 bases removed from V and 0 bases from J, the gap between germline ends came to 11 bases. Germline lookup yields CDR1 LNHNV and CDR2 YYDKDF (reference sequence). This chain's CDR3 is CATGVADSYEQYF. DNA of the CDR3: TGTGCCACCGGGGTGGCTGACTCCTACGAGCAGTACTTC.

A single count supports this clone. V and J are TRBV5-1 and TRBJ2-3; D is possibly TRBD1 (6 bases). Trimming pared 1 base from V and 6 bases from J, leaving 15 bases between. The CDR3 is made up of 15 amino acids. Germline CDR1 SGHRS, CDR2 YFSETQ. The CDR3 spells CASSLTGHWLDTQYF. CDR3 DNA: TGCGCCAGCAGCTTGACGGGACATTGGTTGGATACGCAGTATTTT.

The gene calls are TRBV5-8 and TRBJ1-2, with TRBD1 matching 9 bases. The J segment lost 2 bases and the V segment lost 0 bases, leaving 2 bases of the junction unmatched. The V gene's germline CDR1 is SGHTS and CDR2 YDEGEE. This CDR3 contains 15 residues. The CDR3 reads CASSLGQGVNYGYTF. The CDR3 region has the DNA TGTGCCAGCAGCTTGGGACAGGGGGTGAACTATGGCTACACCTTC. The complete variable domain, with remaining parts taken from reference TRBV5-8 and TRBJ1-2, reads EAGVTQSPTHLIKTRGQQATLRCSPISGHTSVYWYQQALGLGLQFLLWYDEGEERNRGNFPPRFSGRQFPNYSSELNVNALELEDSALYLCASSLGQGVNYGYTFGSGTRLTVV.

V and J are TRBV27 and TRBJ2-7; D is perhaps TRBD1 or TRBD2 (5 bases each). This CDR3 region has 15 residues. V was clipped by 5 bases and J by 4 bases, with 18 bases between them. In germline, CDR1 is MNHEY, CDR2 SMNVEV (reference sequence). CDR3 DNA: TGTGCCAGCAGTAGGGGCGGCCGGGGCGTGTACGAGCAGTACTTC. This translates into CASSRGGRGVYEQYF.

This clone was seen once. J is TRBJ1-5 and V is TRBV27; 7 bases are a match to TRBD1. V trimming: 2 bases; J trimming: 6 bases; junction bases outside the gene matches: 7. Germline V gene data show CDR1 as MNHEY and CDR2 as SMNVEV (reference sequence). CDR3 size: 15 residues. The CDR3 spells CASSLVTGKGQPQHF. In DNA form, the CDR3 reads TGTGCCAGCAGTTTAGTGACAGGGAAAGGTCAGCCCCAGCATTTT.

V and J are TRBV27 and TRBJ1-1; D is unclear. Trimming pared 5 bases from V and 1 base from J, leaving 11 bases between. This CDR3 is 14 amino acids long. The germline gives CDR1 MNHEY, CDR2 SMNVEV (reference sequence). CDR3 protein: CASSRMTANTEAFF. CDR3 DNA: TGTGCCAGCAGTCGGATGACGGCGAACACTGAAGCTTTCTTT.

This chain connects TRBV13 to TRBJ2-3; D uncertain. Per the germline V gene, CDR1 is PRHDT and CDR2 is FYEKMQ (reference sequence). This CDR3 spans 13 amino acids. The ends were cut back, 3 bases at V and 4 bases at J, with 8 bases in the middle. The CDR3 DNA reads TGTGCCAGCAGCTTCGCAATCCCAGATACGCAGTATTTT. Its translation: CASSFAIPDTQYF.

The rearrangement links TRBV5-5 to TRBJ2-7, with TRBD2 identical over 13 bases. CDR3 size: 16 residues. Germline V lookup: CDR1 SGHKS, CDR2 YYEKEE (reference sequence). V shed 4 bases, J shed 3 bases, and the junction held 7 bases outside the gene matches. The CDR3 protein is CASSVGLAGVLYEQYF. The CDR3 coding sequence is TGTGCCAGCAGCGTAGGACTAGCGGGGGTCCTCTACGAGCAGTACTTC.

The chain carries TRBV7-8 and TRBJ1-2; D is possibly TRBD1 (5 bases). CDR3 size: 14 residues. The V gene lost 5 bases and the J gene lost 8 bases, with 18 bases spanning the gap. CDR1 and CDR2 (germline): SGHVS, FQNEAQ. CDR3 region: CASSPDGGSGGYTF. The CDR3 region has the DNA TGTGCCAGCAGCCCCGACGGGGGGAGTGGAGGCTACACCTTC.

This chain joins TRBV7-9 and TRBJ2-1, with a weak D call TRBD2 (5 bases). The CDR3 runs 17 residues. CDR1 and CDR2 (germline): SEHNR, FQNEAQ (reference sequence). Between the trimmed V and J ends, which lost 5 bases and 3 bases, there was a span of 20 bases. This CDR3 reads CASSLYPLTSYYNEQFF. CDR3 nucleotide sequence: TGTGCCAGCAGCCTATACCCCCTAACTAGTTACTACAATGAGCAGTTCTTC.

The V and J genes are TRBV11-2 and TRBJ2-5; 9 bases are shared with TRBD2. The CDR3 has 16 residues. The junction had 8 bases not matched to a gene; V was cut back by 3 bases and J by 3 bases. Germline lookup yields CDR1 SGHAT and CDR2 FQNNGV. In DNA, the CDR3 is TGTGCCAGCAGCTTGTGGCGGGAGGGCCCGAAAGAGACCCAGTACTTC. Protein sequence: CASSLWREGPKETQYF. Drawing the rest from reference TRBV11-2 and TRBJ2-5, the complete variable domain is EAGVAQSPRYKIIEKRQSVAFWCNPISGHATLYWYQQILGQGPKLLIQFQNNGVVDDSQLPKDRFSAERLKGVDSTLKIQPAKLEDSAVYLCASSLWREGPKETQYFGPGTRLLVL.

The chain uses TRBV9 and TRBJ1-2; D unresolved. Trimming pared 2 bases from V and 1 base from J, leaving 18 bases between. Per germline, CDR1 SGDLS and CDR2 YYNGEE. This CDR3 has 17 amino acids. The DNA for the CDR3 is TGTGCCAGCAGCGTGGATGGAAGGAGGCAATTTAACTATGGCTACACCTTC. Translating gives CASSVDGRRQFNYGYTF. Full variable domain (rest looked up from reference TRBV9 and TRBJ1-2): DSGVTQTPKHLITATGQRVTLRCSPRSGDLSVYWYQQSLDQGLQFLIQYYNGEERAKGNILERFSAQQFPDLHSELNLSSLELGDSALYFCASSVDGRRQFNYGYTFGSGTRLTVV.

The chain couples TRBV6-1 to TRBJ2-7, with D hard to call. There are 11 residues in the CDR3. V was cut by 6 bases and J by 2 bases, with 5 bases left in between. The germline V gene has CDR1 MNHNS and CDR2 SASEGT. The CDR3 is CASRSTYEQYF. For the CDR3, the DNA is TGTGCCAGCAGAAGTACCTACGAGCAGTACTTC.

This clone was detected a few times. The sample holds other DNA sequences that translate to the same CDR3. The rearrangement links TRBV30 to TRBJ1-1; D is undetermined. From germline, CDR1 is GTSNPN and CDR2 SVGIG (reference sequence). The V gene lost 0 bases and the J gene lost 0 bases, with 8 bases spanning the gap. CDR3 length: 14 residues. CDR3 coding DNA: TGTGCCTGGAGTGTTGGAGGCATGAACACTGAAGCTTTCTTT. As protein: CAWSVGGMNTEAFF.

This clone was detected only a few times. V is TRBV27 and J is TRBJ1-5; tentatively, D is TRBD1 (5 bases). CDR3 length: 16 amino acids. Germline V gives CDR1 MNHEY, CDR2 SMNVEV (reference sequence). Trimming took 5 bases from V and 7 from J, leaving 21 bases between them. CDR3 residues: CASSPEGSGPGQPQHF. CDR3 bases: TGTGCCAGCAGTCCAGAGGGGTCAGGGCCGGGGCAGCCCCAGCATTTT.